The clone carrying this T cell receptor (beta chain) was picked up one time. Its cognate antigen is unknown. This sample stems from a study of cytomegalovirus exposure and HLA in healthy donors. General study points: Across donors, sequencing depth was assumed by presence/absence analyses to be roughly uniform. According to reports, the classifier identified cytomegalovirus status with high specificity and sensitivity. V- and J-gene trimming in TCR beta was tied to a missense DCLRE1C variant by an analysis performed later.

The CDR3 is 13 residues long. Germline V CDR1 and CDR2: MNHNS, SASEGT. The V end lost 5 bases, the J end lost 5 bases, and 12 bases lay between the germline ends. Primers for the PCR totalled 60 Vbeta and 13 Jbeta. Repertoires were generated with immunoSEQ multiplex PCR, while TCRdb's copy carries only in-frame clones and drops some. The table shows 130,000 or so clones, with roughly three quarters occurring only once. This TCR derives from a woman in her late teens or twenties in good health and CMV-seronegative. The chain joins TRBV6-1 to TRBJ1-2; D gene unclear. The sample consisted of PBMCs. The CDR3 DNA is TGTGCCAGCAGTACCGGACGGGGATATGGCTACACCTTC. Its translation: CASSTGRGYGYTF.